Each of the 17 T cell receptor beta chains below was sequenced from the same sample in a study of cytotoxic CD8 clonotypes in ibrutinib-treated CLL. The table came from immunoSEQ multiplex PCR; TCRdb's copy has only in-frame clones and leaves some out. Of about 200,000 clones detected, roughly 79% appear once; the ten largest clones hold about an eighth. Here the sequenced sample was PBMCs, taken after 12 months of ibrutinib treatment. These receptors were taken from a human donor with chronic lymphocytic leukemia.

This clone came up a few times. The chain joins TRBV25-1 to TRBJ2-7; no definite D call. CDR3 size: 13 residues. Looked up from germline, CDR1 is MGHDK and CDR2 is SYGVNS. The V end lost 3 bases, the J end lost 2 bases, and 8 bases lay between the germline ends. As DNA, the CDR3 is TGTGCCAGCAGTGACCTGGGAACCTACGAGCAGTACTTC. This gives the protein CASSDLGTYEQYF.

V is TRBV6-1 and J is TRBJ2-2; 9 bases align to TRBD1. Germline V gives CDR1 MNHNS, CDR2 SASEGT. This CDR3 region has 16 residues. The trim removed 2 bases at V and 6 bases at J, leaving 7 bases unmatched. CDR3 nucleotides: TGTGCCAGCAGTGAACTCACAGGGGGCAGATCCGGGGAGCTGTTTTTT. The encoded protein is CASSELTGGRSGELFF.

This chain connects TRBV13 to TRBJ2-7; no firm D call. The germline V and J ends were trimmed by 4 bases and 6 bases, with 13 bases remaining between them. CDR3 size: 13 residues. CDR1 is PRHDT and CDR2 is FYEKMQ in the germline V gene (reference sequence). DNA of the CDR3: TGTGCCAGCAGCTACATCGGACCCGGCGAGCAGTACTTC. It is translated as CASSYIGPGEQYF.

J is TRBJ1-1 and V is TRBV7-8, with unresolved D. CDR1 is SGHVS and CDR2 is FQNEAQ in the germline V gene. The CDR3 consists of 13 residues. Deletions cut 2 bases from V and 6 bases from J, with 10 bases between. The CDR3: CASSLLGIAEAFF. The CDR3 DNA reads TGTGCCAGCAGCTTATTGGGGATCGCTGAAGCTTTCTTT.

The rearrangement uses TRBV10-3 and TRBJ2-2; D is uncertain. There are 12 residues in the CDR3. Per the germline V gene, CDR1 is ENHRY and CDR2 is SYGVKD. V was cut by 4 bases and J by 4 bases, with 4 bases left in between. The CDR3 DNA reads as TGTGCCATCAGTGCGGGCACCGGGGAGCTGTTTTTT. Its protein product is CAISAGTGELFF.

The gene calls are TRBV11-2 and TRBJ1-1, with TRBD1 identical over 8 bases. The CDR3 contains 15 residues. Germline trimming cut 6 bases from V and 3 bases from J; bases unmatched to any gene: 9. Germline values: CDR1 SGHAT, CDR2 FQNNGV. Here the CDR3 DNA reads TGTGCCAGCAGGCGACCAGGGGGCGCGTACACTGAAGCTTTCTTT. Encoded protein: CASRRPGGAYTEAFF.

The table lists this clone with many counts. The chain joins TRBV28 to TRBJ1-1, with unresolved D. V was cut by 7 bases and J by 6 bases, with 15 bases left in between. Germline V lookup: CDR1 MDHEN, CDR2 SYDVKM. The CDR3 is made up of 13 amino acids. DNA of the CDR3: TGTGCCAGCACCCTGGGGATGGGTTCTGAAGCTTTCTTT. Its protein product is CASTLGMGSEAFF.

V gene TRBV4-2 combines with J gene TRBJ2-7; perhaps TRBD2 as D (6 bases). V shed 1 base and J shed 2 bases, with 21 bases lying between them. Germline values: CDR1 LGHNA, CDR2 YNFKEQ. The CDR3 length is 18 residues. The CDR3, as DNA: TGTGCCAGCAGCCAAGCTCGATCCGGGGGAGGCCAGACCTACGAGCAGTACTTC. Residues: CASSQARSGGGQTYEQYF.

This clone was detected only once. The V call is TRBV4-2, the J call TRBJ1-1; D gene ambiguous. The V end was cut by 0 bases, the J end by 3 bases, with 14 bases between. This CDR3 is 16 amino acids long. Per the germline V gene, CDR1 is LGHNA and CDR2 is YNFKEQ. The CDR3 is CASSQEAPSEYTEAFF. As DNA, the CDR3 is TGTGCCAGCAGCCAAGAGGCGCCCTCCGAGTACACTGAAGCTTTCTTT.

This chain joins TRBV2 and TRBJ1-4, with a tentative D call TRBD1 (5 bases). The CDR3 contains 13 residues. Germline V lookup: CDR1 SNHLY, CDR2 FYNNEI. Trimming took 7 bases from V and 7 from J, leaving 13 bases between them. Here the CDR3 reads CASKGEESEKLFF. As DNA, the CDR3 is TGTGCCAGCAAAGGGGAAGAGAGTGAAAAACTGTTTTTT.

This clone was observed a few times. The chain joins TRBV5-1 to TRBJ2-7; D tentatively reads TRBD1 or TRBD2 (6 bases each). The CDR3 sequence is 17 residues long. Looked up from germline, CDR1 is SGHRS and CDR2 is YFSETQ. Trimming took off 4 bases at V and 0 bases at J, with 20 bases between the two ends. The CDR3 sequence is CASSRRGAGILSYEQYF. In DNA form, the CDR3 reads TGCGCCAGCAGCCGAAGGGGGGCAGGGATACTCTCCTACGAGCAGTACTTC.

This chain uses TRBV7-9 with TRBJ2-2; TRBD1 or TRBD2 may be the D gene (5 bases each). V was cut by 7 bases and J by 3 bases, with 9 bases left in between. The germline gives CDR1 SEHNR, CDR2 FQNEAQ (reference sequence). This CDR3 contains 13 residues. The CDR3 here is CASKLGDTGELFF. For the CDR3, the DNA is TGTGCCAGCAAACTGGGGGACACCGGGGAGCTGTTTTTT.

J is TRBJ2-5 and V is TRBV7-6; D unclear. V lost 5 bases and J 1 base, leaving 14 bases between the germline ends. Germline V gene sequence: CDR1 SGHVS, CDR2 FNYEAQ. The CDR3 is made up of 15 amino acids. The CDR3 DNA is TGTGCCAGCAGCCCCGGAGAGACGAGCCAAGAGACCCAGTACTTC. Its translation is CASSPGETSQETQYF.

The rearrangement uses TRBV19 and TRBJ1-1, with 9 bases lining up with TRBD1. V lost 6 bases, J lost 2 bases, and 7 bases stayed unmatched. Germline V gene sequence: CDR1 LNHDA, CDR2 SQIVND (reference sequence). This CDR3 has 15 residues. The CDR3 region is CASRQGAPGNTEAFF. For the CDR3, the DNA is TGTGCCAGTAGACAGGGGGCTCCGGGAAACACTGAAGCTTTCTTT.

The sample holds many counts of this clone. The chain is built from TRBV27 and TRBJ2-7, with D unresolved. With 3 bases removed from V and 2 bases from J, the gap between germline ends came to 14 bases. This CDR3 spans 15 amino acids. Germline CDR1 reads MNHEY; CDR2 reads SMNVEV (reference sequence). This CDR3 reads CASSFGTALAYEQYF. The CDR3 DNA is TGTGCCAGCAGTTTTGGAACCGCCCTGGCCTACGAGCAGTACTTC.

DNA of the CDR3: TGTGCCAGCAGCTTAGATAGCGGGGGATGGAACATTCAGTACTTC. As protein: CASSLDSGGWNIQYF. The rearrangement uses TRBV11-2 and TRBJ2-4; 9 bases fit TRBD2. After removal of 0 bases from V and 7 bases from J, the junction contained 4 bases not matched to a gene. The germline V gene encodes CDR1 SGHAT and CDR2 FQNNGV. The CDR3 totals 15 residues. The variable domain in full, completed from reference TRBV11-2 and TRBJ2-4, reads EAGVAQSPRYKIIEKRQSVAFWCNPISGHATLYWYQQILGQGPKLLIQFQNNGVVDDSQLPKDRFSAERLKGVDSTLKIQPAKLEDSAVYLCASSLDSGGWNIQYFGAGTRLSVL.

In its sample, this clone was seen once. This chain joins TRBV6-5 and TRBJ1-2, with D possibly being TRBD1 (5 bases). Germline CDR1 reads MNHEY; CDR2 reads SVGAGI. This CDR3 is built from 15 residues. V lost 0 bases, J lost 3 bases, and 11 bases lay in between. The CDR3 DNA is TGTGCCAGCAGTTACTCGTCACAGGCATACTATGGCTACACCTTC. It translates to CASSYSSQAYYGYTF.